The 10 T cell receptor beta chains below all came from one sample that was sequenced in a study of T cell clonality in common variable immunodeficiency. Only in-frame clones appear in the TCRdb table, and some are missing; sequencing was by immunoSEQ multiplex PCR. The sample includes approximately 50,000 clones, none of them occurring once. Sequenced sample: peripheral blood mononuclear cells. These receptors all come from a person between 18 and 69 years old in good health.

This clone was recorded at least ten times. The read ends 3 residues shy of where the CDR3 ends; the end is completed using the germline J gene. The rearrangement uses TRBV30 and TRBJ1-1, with TRBD1 matching over 7 bases. The CDR3 is 14 residues long. Germline loops: CDR1 GTSNPN, CDR2 SVGIG (reference sequence). Unmatched junction bases numbered 8, after V lost 3 bases and J lost 4 bases. Partial CDR3 DNA: TGTGCCTGGAGGAGACAAACAGGGGCCACTGAA. It codes for CAWRRQTGATE. The CDR3 reads in full as CAWRRQTGATEAFF.

Ten or more counts support this clone. The CDR3 sequence: CASSDPWTGKTYGYTF. The part of the CDR3 DNA that was read is TGCGCCAGCAGCGACCCTTGGACAGGGAAGACCTATGGC. The rearrangement links TRBV5-1 to TRBJ1-2; 8 positions agree with TRBD1. The read finishes 3 residues shy of the CDR3 end, and the germline J gene is used to complete it. CDR1 is SGHRS and CDR2 is YFSETQ in the germline V gene. V lost 4 bases to trimming and J lost 4 bases; unmatched junction nucleotides: 12. The length of the CDR3 is 16 residues.

This clone was detected many times. The read halts 3 residues ahead of the CDR3 end, with the missing end drawn from the germline J gene. This chain uses TRBV19 with TRBJ2-4; D ambiguous. V was clipped by 0 bases and J by 1 base, with 10 bases between them. Germline loops: CDR1 LNHDA, CDR2 SQIVND (reference sequence). The CDR3 has 16 amino acids. CDR3 protein: CASSIDGVAAKNIQYF. The part of the CDR3 DNA that was read is TGTGCCAGTAGTATAGACGGTGTTGCGGCCAAAAACATT.

This clone came up many times. One end of the junction is discordant with germline, which a read error may explain. With the read ending 3 residues before the CDR3 end, the germline J gene is used to fill in that end. The genes are TRBV7-7 and TRBJ2-2; maybe TRBD1 (5 bases). Germline loops: CDR1 SSHAT, CDR2 FNYEAQ (reference sequence). There are 14 residues in the CDR3. The part of the CDR3 DNA that was read is TGTGCTAGCAGCTCGACAGCGAACACCGGGGAG. Its protein product is CASSSTANTGE. In full, the CDR3 is CASSSTANTGELFF.

This clone was detected many times. The CDR3 extends 3 residues past the end of the read, so its final part is completed from the germline J gene. J is TRBJ2-3 and V is TRBV6-1, with D unclear. There are 14 residues in the CDR3. CDR1 MNHNS and CDR2 SASEGT come from the germline V gene. Trimming took 2 bases from V and 0 from J, leaving 6 bases between them. The CDR3 here is CASSETGSTDTQYF. Partial CDR3 DNA: TGTGCCAGCAGTGAAACGGGTAGCACAGATACG.

This clone was found many times. The CDR3 goes on 3 residues after the read ends, and that part is filled in from the germline J gene. This rearrangement joins TRBV19 to TRBJ2-3; D is undetermined. Germline CDR1 LNHDA, CDR2 SQIVND (reference sequence). CDR3 size: 15 residues. Between the trimmed V and J ends, which lost 0 bases and 2 bases, there was a span of 9 bases. The DNA read from the CDR3 is TGTGCCAGTAGTATAGATCTACAGATCACAGATACG. Protein: CASSIDLQITDT. The entire CDR3 protein is CASSIDLQITDTQYF.

This clone has at least ten counts. The missing CDR3 end, 3 residues past where the read stops, is filled in from the germline J gene. This chain links TRBV19 with TRBJ1-1; 8 bases are a match to TRBD1. The CDR3 consists of 14 residues. The J segment lost 4 bases and the V segment lost 6 bases, leaving 7 bases of the junction unmatched. Germline V lookup: CDR1 LNHDA, CDR2 SQIVND (reference sequence). Partial CDR3 DNA: TGTGCCAGTAGCTACTCAGGGGGCTCCACTGAA. As protein: CASSYSGGSTE. The entire CDR3 protein reads CASSYSGGSTEAFF.

This clone was picked up many times. Read sequence stops 3 residues before the CDR3 end, and the germline J gene provides the missing end. This chain connects TRBV10-3 to TRBJ2-1; D is perhaps TRBD1 (6 bases). The CDR3 length is 20 residues. Trimming took off 4 bases at V and 8 bases at J, with 33 bases between the two ends. Germline CDR1 ENHRY, CDR2 SYGVKD. The part of the CDR3 DNA that was read is TGTGCCATCAGTGCGAACCCAAAGACAGGTGCGCTTGGGTCGGTCGATGAG. Translating it yields CAISANPKTGALGSVDE. The whole CDR3 is CAISANPKTGALGSVDEQFF.

This clone was detected ten times or more. The read comes to an end 3 residues before the CDR3 does, leaving the germline J gene to fill in the end. Different DNA sequences within this sample yield the same CDR3. The rearrangement uses TRBV30 and TRBJ1-5, with 8 bases that match TRBD1. The germline CDR1 and CDR2 sequences are GTSNPN and SVGIG (reference sequence). The CDR3 consists of 14 residues. Trimming at V came to 2 bases and at J to 4 bases, leaving 4 bases not matched to a gene. CDR3 sequence: CAWSPTGGNQPQHF. Partial CDR3 DNA: TGTGCCTGGAGTCCAACAGGGGGAAATCAGCCC.

This clone was seen a handful of times. Incomplete CDR3 DNA: TGCGCCAGCAGTCATACCGGGACTAGCGGGAGTTACGAG. Amino acids: CASSHTGTSGSYE. From start to end, the CDR3 is CASSHTGTSGSYEQYF. V gene TRBV5-1 combines with J gene TRBJ2-7; TRBD2 matches at 14 bases. The CDR3 goes on 3 residues after the read ends, and that part is filled in from the germline J gene. This CDR3 is built from 16 residues. Germline CDR1 SGHRS, CDR2 YFSETQ. V was clipped by 5 bases and J by 4 bases; unmatched bases: 8. Full variable domain (remainder filled in from reference TRBV5-1 and TRBJ2-7): KAGVTQTPRYLIKTRGQQVTLSCSPISGHRSVSWYQQTPGQGLQFLFEYFSETQRNKGNFPGRFSGRQFSNSRSEMNVSTLELGDSALYLCASSHTGTSGSYEQYFGPGTRLTVT.